These T cell receptor beta chains were read from a single sample in a study of graft-versus-host responses after intestinal transplantation. TCRdb's copy holds only in-frame clones and misses some; the assay was immunoSEQ multiplex PCR. The sample has 20,000 to 30,000 clones; around four fifths are singletons. The sample here was PBMCs, taken almost 29 days after intestinal transplant. The receptors were gathered from a human patient who received an intestinal transplant, so some T cells may come from the graft donor. Both conserved end residues are part of each CDR3. The D gene is left open where the match is weak. Clone size is not always given. Where it is, it says once, few, many or a class for expanded clones.

>NA|once|TRBJ2-7|TRBV5-6
TGTGCCAGCAGCTTGTCCTTCGGGGGGCGGGGACTTTACGAGCAGTACTTC
CASSLSFGGRGLYEQYF
>NA|NA|TRBJ1-3|TRBV5-1
TGCGCCAGCAGCTTGCCTTACGGTGCTACTGGAAACACCATATATTTT
CASSLPYGATGNTIYF
>TRBD1|NA|TRBJ1-1|TRBV19
TGTGCCAGTCATACAGGGGGCACTGAAGCTTTCTTT
CASHTGGTEAFF
>TRBD2|NA|TRBJ2-7|TRBV13
TGTGCCAGCAGCTATTACTCGACTAGCGGGGTATACGAGCAGTACTTC
CASSYYSTSGVYEQYF
>TRBD2|NA|TRBJ2-7|TRBV5-4
TGTGCCAGCACACGGGAGGGCGACTACGAGCAGTACTTC
CASTREGDYEQYF
>NA|NA|TRBJ2-6|TRBV21-1
TGTGCCAGCAGCAAAGCGCTCTTTCTAGCGGGATGTTACTCTGGGGCCAACGTCCTGACTTTC
CASSKALFLAGCYSGANVLTF
>TRBD1|NA|TRBJ2-1|TRBV27
TGTGCCAGCATCCAGGGGGTGGGCTCCTACAATGAGCAGTTCTTC
CASIQGVGSYNEQFF
>TRBD1|few|TRBJ2-7|TRBV5-1
TGCGCCAGCAGCTCCGGGACAGGGGGTGGCGAGCAGTACTTC
CASSSGTGGGEQYF
>NA|NA|TRBJ1-5|TRBV4-1
TGCGCCAGCAGCGGGGAGAGCAATCAGCCCCAGCATTTT
CASSGESNQPQHF
>NA|once|TRBJ2-1|TRBV29-1
TGCAGCGCCTCGACAGCTAGCTCCTACAATGAGCAGTTCTTC
CSASTASSYNEQFF
>NA|NA|TRBJ1-5|TRBV4-1
TGCGCCAGCAGCCAAGAGGCGGGGGGCGTGGGCCAGCCCCAGCATTTT
CASSQEAGGVGQPQHF
>TRBD1|NA|TRBJ2-6|TRBV13
TGTGCCAGCAGCTTAGTGGGACAGGGAGGGTCTGGGGCCAACGTCCTGACTTTC
CASSLVGQGGSGANVLTF
>NA|NA|TRBJ1-4|TRBV15
TGTGCCACCACACCAATTAGGGCAGTATTTGAAAAACTGTTTTTT
CATTPIRAVFEKLFF
>NA|once|TRBJ2-5|TRBV4-1
TGCGCCAGCAGCCAAGTGGGTCCAACGAAAGCCATAAGGGTTCAAGAGACCCAGTACTTC
CASSQVGPTKAIRVQETQYF
>NA|few|TRBJ2-5|TRBV6-6
TGTGCCAGCAGTTACCCACCGGGACAAGAGACCCAGTACTTC
CASSYPPGQETQYF
>TRBD2|NA|TRBJ2-7|TRBV5-6
TGTGCCAGCAGCCCGTGGGGAGGGCCTTACGAGCAGTACTTC
CASSPWGGPYEQYF
>NA|NA|TRBJ1-6|TRBV11-1
TGTGCCAGCAGCTTAGCGAGGCGGGGTCCGGGCTCCTATAATTCACCCCTCCACTTT
CASSLARRGPGSYNSPLHF
>NA|few|TRBJ2-7|TRBV5-1
TGCGCCAGCAGCCTCGTACAGATTGGGCTCTACGAGCAGTACTTC
CASSLVQIGLYEQYF